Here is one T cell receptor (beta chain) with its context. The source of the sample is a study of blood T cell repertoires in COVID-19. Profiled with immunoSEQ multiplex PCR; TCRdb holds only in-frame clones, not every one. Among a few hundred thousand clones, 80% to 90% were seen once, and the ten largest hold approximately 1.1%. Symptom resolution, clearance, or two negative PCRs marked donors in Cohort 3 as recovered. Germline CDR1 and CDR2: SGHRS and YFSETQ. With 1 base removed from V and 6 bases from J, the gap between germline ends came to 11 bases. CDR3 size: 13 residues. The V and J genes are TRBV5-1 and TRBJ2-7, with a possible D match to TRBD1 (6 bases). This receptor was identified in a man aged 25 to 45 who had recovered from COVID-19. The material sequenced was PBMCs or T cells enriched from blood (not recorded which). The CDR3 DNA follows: TGCGCCAGCAGCTTGTATCGAGGGGGCGAGCAGTACTTC. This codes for CASSLYRGGEQYF.